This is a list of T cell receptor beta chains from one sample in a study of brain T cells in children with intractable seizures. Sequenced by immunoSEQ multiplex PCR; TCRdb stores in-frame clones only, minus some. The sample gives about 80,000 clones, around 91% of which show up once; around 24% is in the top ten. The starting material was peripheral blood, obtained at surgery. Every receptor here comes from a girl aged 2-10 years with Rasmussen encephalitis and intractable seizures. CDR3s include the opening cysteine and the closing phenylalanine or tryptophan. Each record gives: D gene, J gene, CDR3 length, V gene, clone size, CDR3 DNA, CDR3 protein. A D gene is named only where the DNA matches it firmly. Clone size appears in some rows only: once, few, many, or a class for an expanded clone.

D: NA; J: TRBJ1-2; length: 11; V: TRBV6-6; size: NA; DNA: TGTGCCAGCAGGGCCGCATCTGGCTACACCTTC; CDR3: CASRAASGYTF
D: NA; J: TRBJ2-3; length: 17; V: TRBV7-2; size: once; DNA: TGTGCCAGCAGCTTAAGTTGGGACCTTAGGTTCACAGATACGCAGTATTTT; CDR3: CASSLSWDLRFTDTQYF
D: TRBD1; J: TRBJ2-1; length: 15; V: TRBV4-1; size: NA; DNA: TGCGCCAGCAGCTCCCGGGACAGGGATATCGATGAGCAGTTCTTC; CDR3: CASSSRDRDIDEQFF
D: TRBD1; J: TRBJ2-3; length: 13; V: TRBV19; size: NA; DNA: TGTGCCAGTAGTTTTGGACAGGGGGCTAAGCAGTATTTT; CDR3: CASSFGQGAKQYF
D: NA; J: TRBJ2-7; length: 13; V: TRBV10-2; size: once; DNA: TGCGCCAGCAGCCGCGGGACGGGGTACGAGCAGTACTTC; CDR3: CASSRGTGYEQYF
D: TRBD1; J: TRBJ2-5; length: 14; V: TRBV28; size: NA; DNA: TGTGCCAGCAGTTTGCACAGGGGTCGAGTGACCCAGTACTTC; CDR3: CASSLHRGRVTQYF
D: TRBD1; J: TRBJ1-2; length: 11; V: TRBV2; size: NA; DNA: TGTGCCAACCAGGGGGACAATGGCTACACCTTC; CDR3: CANQGDNGYTF
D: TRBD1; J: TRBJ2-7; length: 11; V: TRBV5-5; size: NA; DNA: TGTGCCAGCAGCGGGGGGACAGGGACGTACTTC; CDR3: CASSGGTGTYF
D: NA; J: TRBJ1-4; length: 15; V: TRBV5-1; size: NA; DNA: TGCGCCAGCAGCTTTCGGGCAGGGAACAAAGAAAAACTGTTTTTT; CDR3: CASSFRAGNKEKLFF
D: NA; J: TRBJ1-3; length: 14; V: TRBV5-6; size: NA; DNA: TGTGCCAGCAGCTTGTGGAGCTCTGGAAACACCATATATTTT; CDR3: CASSLWSSGNTIYF
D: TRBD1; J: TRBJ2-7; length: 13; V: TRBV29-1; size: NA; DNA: TGCAGCGTTGAAGCAGACAGGGGGGGCGAGCAGTACTTC; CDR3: CSVEADRGGEQYF
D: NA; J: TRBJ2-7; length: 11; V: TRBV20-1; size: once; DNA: TGCAGTGCTCGGGACAACTACGAGCAGTACTTC; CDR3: CSARDNYEQYF
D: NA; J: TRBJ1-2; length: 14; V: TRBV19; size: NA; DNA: TGTGCCAGTAGTATACGGTGGGGTCACGACGGCTACACCTTC; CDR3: CASSIRWGHDGYTF
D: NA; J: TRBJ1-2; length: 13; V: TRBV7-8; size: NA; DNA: TGTGCCAGCAGCTTAGCGCCGGGAAGCGGCTACACCTTC; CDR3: CASSLAPGSGYTF
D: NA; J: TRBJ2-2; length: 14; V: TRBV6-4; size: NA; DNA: TGTGCCAGCAGTGACGGGACAAACACCGGGGAGCTGTTTTTT; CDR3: CASSDGTNTGELFF
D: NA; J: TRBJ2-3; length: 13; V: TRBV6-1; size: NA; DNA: TGTGCCAGCAGTGTAGCATTTCCAGATACGCAGTATTTT; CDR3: CASSVAFPDTQYF
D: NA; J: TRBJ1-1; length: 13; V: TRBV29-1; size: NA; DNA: TGCAGCGTTGAAGCGCTGCGAAACACTGAAGCTTTCTTT; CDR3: CSVEALRNTEAFF